The present T cell receptor beta chain was sequenced within a study of blood T cell repertoires in COVID-19. Trimming stripped 6 bases from V and 5 bases from J, with 11 bases between. Germline lookup yields CDR1 MNHEY and CDR2 SVGAGI. The CDR3 runs 12 residues. In Seattle, patients joined the study during active infection and were tracked longitudinally. TCRdb's table, derived via immunoSEQ multiplex PCR, lists solely in-frame clones and lacks some. Altogether some 130,000 clones are present, more than 75% being singletons, with the ten largest covering approximately 10%. The chain is built from TRBV6-5 and TRBJ2-7, with a tentative D call TRBD1 (5 bases). This receptor was identified in a woman aged 70-85 years with COVID-19, enrolled during active disease. The specimen sequenced was peripheral blood. CDR3 loop: CASRTDLDEQYF. DNA for the CDR3: TGTGCCAGCAGGACAGATCTTGACGAGCAGTACTTC.